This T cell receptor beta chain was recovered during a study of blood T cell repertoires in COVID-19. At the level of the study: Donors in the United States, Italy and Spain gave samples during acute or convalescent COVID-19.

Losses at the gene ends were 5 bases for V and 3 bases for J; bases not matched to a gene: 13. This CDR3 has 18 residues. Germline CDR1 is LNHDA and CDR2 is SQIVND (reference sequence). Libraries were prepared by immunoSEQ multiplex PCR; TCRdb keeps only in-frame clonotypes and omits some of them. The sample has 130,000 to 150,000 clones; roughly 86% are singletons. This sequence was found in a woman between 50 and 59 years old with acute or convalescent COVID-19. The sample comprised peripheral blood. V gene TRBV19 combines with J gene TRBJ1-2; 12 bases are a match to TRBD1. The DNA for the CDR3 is TGTGCCAGTAGTTCCCCCCGGGACAGGGGGCGTTGGGACTATGGCTACACCTTC. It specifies CASSSPRDRGRWDYGYTF.